The rows below give T cell receptor beta chains drawn from one sample of a study of blood T cell repertoires in COVID-19. Profiled with immunoSEQ multiplex PCR; TCRdb holds only in-frame clones, not every one. The sample includes 50,000 to 70,000 clones, about four fifths of them seen just once. The sequencing sample was made of peripheral blood. Every receptor here comes from a man aged 65-85 years with active COVID-19. CDR3s include the opening cysteine and the closing phenylalanine or tryptophan. The D gene is left open where the match is weak. Size is stated for part of the rows, as once, few or many counts, or as a class when the clone is expanded.

j_call v_call clone_size d_call cdr3_aa cdr3_nt
TRBJ1-5 TRBV4-3 medium-sized . CASSPTWGRNQPQHF TGCGCCAGCAGCCCTACGTGGGGGCGGAATCAGCCCCAGCATTTT
TRBJ2-1 TRBV2 . TRBD2 CATRTSGARNEQFF TGTGCCACCAGGACTAGCGGGGCAAGGAATGAGCAGTTCTTC
TRBJ2-5 TRBV6-2/TRBV6-3 . TRBD1 CASSPGTGQETQYF TGTGCCAGCAGTCCCGGGACAGGCCAAGAGACCCAGTACTTC
TRBJ1-2 TRBV27 . . CASSLSRQGNGYTF TGTGCCAGCAGTTTATCGCGCCAGGGAAATGGCTACACCTTC
TRBJ2-1 TRBV7-2 . TRBD1 CASSLVGQGGNEQFF TGTGCCAGCAGCTTAGTCGGACAGGGTGGCAATGAGCAGTTCTTC
TRBJ2-2 TRBV3-1/TRBV3-2 few . CASSQYGGPNTGELFF TGTGCCAGCAGCCAATATGGCGGCCCGAACACCGGGGAGCTGTTTTTT
TRBJ1-5 TRBV19 . . CASSPRRGYFDQPQHF TGTGCCAGTAGCCCTAGACGGGGGTATTTTGATCAGCCCCAGCATTTT
TRBJ2-5 TRBV19 . TRBD1 CASSIGGTGEQETQYF TGTGCCAGTAGTATTGGCGGGACAGGGGAGCAAGAGACCCAGTACTTC
TRBJ2-7 TRBV6-2/TRBV6-3 . . CASSYANEQYF TGTGCCAGCAGTTACGCTAACGAGCAGTACTTC
TRBJ2-7 TRBV7-8 . . CASSLAHGDYEQYF TGTGCCAGCAGCTTAGCGCACGGAGACTACGAGCAGTACTTC
TRBJ1-3 TRBV18 . . CASSPGQSSGNTIYF TGTGCCAGCTCACCCGGACAGAGCTCTGGAAACACCATATATTTT
TRBJ1-1 TRBV28 . TRBD1 CASHKRTGARTEAFF TGTGCCAGCCACAAACGCACAGGGGCCCGCACTGAAGCTTTCTTT
TRBJ2-7 TRBV11-2 . TRBD1 CASSLLTGGFYEQYF TGTGCCAGCAGCTTATTGACAGGGGGCTTCTACGAGCAGTACTTC
TRBJ1-3 TRBV3-1/TRBV3-2 . TRBD1 CASSLGTGYGNTIYF TGTGCCAGCAGCCTAGGGACAGGGTATGGAAACACCATATATTTT
TRBJ1-1 TRBV7-9 . . CASRLHSLSDAEAFF TGTGCCAGCAGACTACACTCCCTAAGCGACGCAGAAGCTTTCTTT
TRBJ2-1 TRBV3-1/TRBV3-2 . . CASSPPDNEQFF TGTGCCAGCAGCCCCCCGGACAATGAGCAGTTCTTC
TRBJ1-1 TRBV7-2 . . CASSPHTALNTEAFF TGTGCCAGCAGCCCGCATACAGCTTTAAACACTGAAGCTTTCTTT
TRBJ2-7 TRBV5-1 . . CASSLVQGPYEQYF TGCGCCAGCAGCTTGGTACAGGGTCCCTACGAGCAGTACTTC
TRBJ2-7 TRBV12-3/TRBV12-4 . . CASSLIGEVMYF TGTGCCAGCAGTTTAATTGGGGAGGTTATGTACTTC
TRBJ2-1 TRBV19 . TRBD2 CASSISGADYNEQFF TGTGCCAGTAGTATAAGCGGGGCAGACTACAATGAGCAGTTCTTC
TRBJ2-7 TRBV14 . . CASRLTSTYEQYF TGTGCCAGCAGGCTCACTAGTACCTACGAGCAGTACTTC
TRBJ1-2 TRBV7-9 few . CASSLASGAGGYTF TGTGCCAGCAGCTTAGCGTCAGGGGCCGGGGGCTACACCTTC
TRBJ1-5 TRBV30 . . CACTGQNNQPQHF TGTGCCTGCACAGGACAGAACAATCAGCCCCAGCATTTT
TRBJ2-1 TRBV7-9 . . CASSLEGLHNEQFF TGTGCCAGCAGCCTAGAGGGACTTCACAATGAGCAGTTCTTC
TRBJ1-3 TRBV29-1 . TRBD1 CSAWTGSAAGNTIYF TGCAGCGCTTGGACAGGGTCGGCGGCCGGAAACACCATATATTTT
TRBJ1-3 TRBV4-3 . . CASSPTSTGNTIYF TGCGCCAGCAGCCCCACAAGTACTGGAAACACCATATATTTT
TRBJ1-2 TRBV5-5 . . CASSDRTGSGGYTF TGTGCCAGCAGCGATAGAACAGGGAGCGGTGGCTACACCTTC